A selection of T cell receptor beta chains follows, all from one sample in a study of blood T cell repertoires in COVID-19. Profiling relied on immunoSEQ multiplex PCR, and the TCRdb table lists in-frame clones only, not all of them. The sample consists of 250,000 to 350,000 clones, roughly 87% of them appearing once. The material sequenced was peripheral blood. Receptors originate from a man younger than 35 with active or convalescent COVID-19. CDR3s include the opening cysteine and the closing phenylalanine or tryptophan. Each record gives: clone size, J gene, D gene, V gene, CDR3 protein, CDR3 DNA. D genes are given only for firm matches. A clone size is listed for some rows: how often the clone was seen (once, few, many), or a class if it is expanded.

- TRBJ1-5 - TRBV10-3 CAISEAGRSSNQPQHF TGTGCCATCAGTGAGGCGGGACGGAGTAGCAATCAGCCCCAGCATTTT
once TRBJ1-5 - TRBV7-2 CASSLTGRSNQPQHF TGTGCCAGCAGCTTAACGGGAAGGAGCAATCAGCCCCAGCATTTT
- TRBJ2-1 - TRBV27 CASSFWRYNEQFF TGTGCCAGCAGTTTTTGGCGGTACAATGAGCAGTTCTTC
- TRBJ2-2 - TRBV6-5 CASSSETASGELFF TGTGCCAGCAGTTCCGAGACAGCCTCCGGGGAGCTGTTTTTT
- TRBJ2-3 TRBD2 TRBV9 CASSVDGRAGDTQYF TGTGCCAGCAGCGTAGACGGGAGGGCCGGTGATACGCAGTATTTT
- TRBJ1-3 - TRBV20-1 CSASDPRRAGAGNTIYF TGCAGTGCTAGTGATCCTCGTCGGGCAGGGGCTGGAAACACCATATATTTT
- TRBJ1-5 TRBD1 TRBV7-8 CASSYRDRGQPQHF TGTGCCAGCAGCTACCGGGACAGGGGACAGCCCCAGCATTTT
- TRBJ2-1 - TRBV9 CASSTPRDRLSSYNEQFF TGTGCCAGCAGCACCCCCCGTGACAGGTTGAGCTCCTACAATGAGCAGTTCTTC
- TRBJ1-4 TRBD1 TRBV4-1 CASSSRDRGADEKLFF TGCGCCAGCAGCTCCCGGGACAGGGGAGCGGATGAAAAACTGTTTTTT
- TRBJ2-7 - TRBV7-2 CASSLGGSRIEQYF TGTGCCAGCAGCTTAGGCGGCAGTCGGATCGAGCAGTACTTC
- TRBJ2-7 - TRBV12-5 CASGLYAREQYF TGTGCTAGTGGTTTGTATGCGAGGGAGCAGTACTTC
- TRBJ2-5 TRBD2 TRBV7-2 CASSLDRGRETQYF TGTGCCAGCAGCTTAGATCGCGGGAGGGAGACCCAGTACTTC
- TRBJ2-7 TRBD2 TRBV27 CASRGLAFYEQYF TGTGCCAGCAGGGGACTAGCGTTCTACGAGCAGTACTTC
- TRBJ2-2 - TRBV18 CASSPRALAGANTGELFF TGTGCCAGCTCACCACGGGCCTTGGCGGGGGCAAACACCGGGGAGCTGTTTTTT
few TRBJ1-3 TRBD1 TRBV29-1 CSVSDRVGNTIYF TGCAGCGTCTCGGACAGGGTTGGAAACACCATATATTTT
- TRBJ2-5 TRBD2 TRBV10-3 CATRASGGTQETQYF TGTGCCACCCGGGCCAGCGGGGGGACCCAAGAGACCCAGTACTTC
few TRBJ1-4 - TRBV4-1 CASRPLGALGEKLFF TGCGCCAGCAGACCCCTTGGGGCCTTAGGAGAAAAACTGTTTTTT
- TRBJ2-3 TRBD2 TRBV30 CAWRSQLAGETDTQYF TGTGCCTGGAGATCCCAACTAGCGGGAGAGACAGATACGCAGTATTTT
- TRBJ1-1 - TRBV10-2 CASTEGYSNTEAFF TGCGCCAGCACCGAGGGTTATTCGAACACTGAAGCTTTCTTT
- TRBJ1-3 TRBD1 TRBV24-1 CATSDLRGNRGPGNTIYF TGTGCCACCAGTGATTTGCGGGGCAACAGGGGCCCTGGAAACACCATATATTTT
once TRBJ1-2 - TRBV5-1 CASSLPSVLHGYTF TGCGCCAGCAGCTTGCCGTCTGTACTGCATGGCTACACCTTC
- TRBJ2-7 - TRBV10-2 CASGRGYEQYF TGCGCCAGCGGGAGGGGGTACGAGCAGTACTTC
few TRBJ2-1 - TRBV7-9 CASSPPGQEQFF TGTGCCAGCAGCCCGCCTGGACAGGAGCAGTTCTTC
few TRBJ2-5 TRBD2 TRBV4-3 CASSRRPPSGGAGGETQYF TGCGCCAGCAGCCGCAGACCCCCTAGCGGGGGGGCCGGGGGAGAGACCCAGTACTTC
- TRBJ2-5 TRBD1 TRBV2 CASKKGQTQETQYF TGTGCCAGCAAAAAGGGACAGACTCAAGAGACCCAGTACTTC
- TRBJ2-6 TRBD1 TRBV7-8 CASRTQPGQGISGANVLTF TGTGCCAGCAGAACCCAACCGGGACAGGGTATATCTGGGGCCAACGTCCTGACTTTC
once TRBJ2-2 - TRBV19 CASSIDRLAEGELFF TGTGCCAGTAGTATAGATAGGTTAGCGGAGGGGGAGCTGTTTTTT
- TRBJ1-1 - TRBV9 CASSIKGKLSF TGTGCCAGCAGCATCAAGGGGAAGCTGAGCTTT
- TRBJ1-2 - TRBV11-2 CASSLQVRGYTF TGTGCCAGCAGCTTACAGGTCCGGGGCTACACCTTC
few TRBJ2-7 - TRBV7-2 CASSPLPGSSYEQYF TGTGCCAGCAGCCCCCTTCCCGGGTCCTCCTACGAGCAGTACTTC
- TRBJ2-7 TRBD2 TRBV11-2 CASSPGLAGGLYEQYF TGTGCCAGCAGCCCGGGACTAGCGGGAGGCCTCTACGAGCAGTACTTC
once TRBJ2-4 - TRBV7-3 CASSLGAGPKNIQYF TGTGCCAGCAGTCTGGGGGCAGGACCCAAAAACATTCAGTACTTC
few TRBJ2-7 TRBD2 TRBV27 CASSDSGSRNEQYF TGTGCCAGCAGTGATAGCGGGAGTCGGAACGAGCAGTACTTC
few TRBJ1-5 - TRBV29-1 CSALWGGNQPQHF TGCAGCGCCTTGTGGGGGGGCAATCAGCCCCAGCATTTT
- TRBJ2-2 TRBD2 TRBV4-2 CASSQARIAGRITGELFF TGTGCCAGCAGCCAAGCCCGGATAGCGGGGCGTATCACCGGGGAGCTGTTTTTT
- TRBJ1-1 - TRBV18 CASSAPPWTANTEAFF TGTGCCAGCTCAGCCCCCCCGTGGACAGCCAACACTGAAGCTTTCTTT
- TRBJ2-1 TRBD2 TRBV3-1/TRBV3-2 CASSLSPGGRSYNEQFF TGTGCCAGCAGCCTCTCACCGGGGGGGCGGTCCTACAATGAGCAGTTCTTC